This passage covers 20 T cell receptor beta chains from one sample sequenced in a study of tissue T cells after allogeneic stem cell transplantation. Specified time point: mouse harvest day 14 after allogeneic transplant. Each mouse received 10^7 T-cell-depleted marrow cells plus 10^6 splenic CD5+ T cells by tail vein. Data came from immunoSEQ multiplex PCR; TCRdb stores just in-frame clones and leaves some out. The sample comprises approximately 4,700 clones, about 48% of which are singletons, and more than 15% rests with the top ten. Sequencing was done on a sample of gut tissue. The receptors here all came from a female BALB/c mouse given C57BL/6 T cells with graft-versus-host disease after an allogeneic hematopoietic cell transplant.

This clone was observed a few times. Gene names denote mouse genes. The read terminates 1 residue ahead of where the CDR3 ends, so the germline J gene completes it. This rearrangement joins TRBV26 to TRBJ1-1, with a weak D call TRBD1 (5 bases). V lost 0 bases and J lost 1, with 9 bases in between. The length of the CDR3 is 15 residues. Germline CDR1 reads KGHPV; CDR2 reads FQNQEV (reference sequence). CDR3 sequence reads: CASSLSPGRNTEVFF. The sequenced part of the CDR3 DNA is TGTGCCAGCAGTCTGTCGCCGGGGCGAAACACAGAAGTCTTC.

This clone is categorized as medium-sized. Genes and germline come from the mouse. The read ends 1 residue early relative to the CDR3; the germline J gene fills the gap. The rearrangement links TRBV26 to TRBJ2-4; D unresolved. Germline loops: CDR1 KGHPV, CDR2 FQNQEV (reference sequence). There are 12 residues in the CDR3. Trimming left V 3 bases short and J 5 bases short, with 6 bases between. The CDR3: CASSLDINTLYF. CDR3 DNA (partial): TGTGCCAGCAGTCTTGACATAAACACCTTGTAC.

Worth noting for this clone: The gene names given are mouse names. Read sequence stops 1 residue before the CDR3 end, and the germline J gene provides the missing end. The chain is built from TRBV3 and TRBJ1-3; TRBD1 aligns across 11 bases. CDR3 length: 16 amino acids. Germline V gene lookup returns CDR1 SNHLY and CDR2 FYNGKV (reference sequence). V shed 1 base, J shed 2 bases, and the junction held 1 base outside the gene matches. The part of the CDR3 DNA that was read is TGTGCCAGCAGCTTAGTGGGACAGGGGGCTGGAAATACGCTCTAT. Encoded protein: CASSLVGQGAGNTLY. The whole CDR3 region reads CASSLVGQGAGNTLYF.

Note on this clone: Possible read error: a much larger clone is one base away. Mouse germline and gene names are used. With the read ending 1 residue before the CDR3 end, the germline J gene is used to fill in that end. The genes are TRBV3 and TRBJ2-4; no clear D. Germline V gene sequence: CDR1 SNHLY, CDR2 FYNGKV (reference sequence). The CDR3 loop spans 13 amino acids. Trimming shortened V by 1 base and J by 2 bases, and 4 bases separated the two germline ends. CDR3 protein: CASSLDNQNTLYF. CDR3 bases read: TGTGCCAGCAGCTTAGACAATCAAAACACCTTGTAC.

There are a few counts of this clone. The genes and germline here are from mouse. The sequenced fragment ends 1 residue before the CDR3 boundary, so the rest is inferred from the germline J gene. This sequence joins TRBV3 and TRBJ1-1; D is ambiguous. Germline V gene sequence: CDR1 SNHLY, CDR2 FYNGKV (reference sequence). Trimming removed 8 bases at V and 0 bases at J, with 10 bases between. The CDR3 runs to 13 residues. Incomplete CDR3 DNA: TGTGCCAGCCGGGCACAATCAAACACAGAAGTCTTC. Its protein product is CASRAQSNTEVF. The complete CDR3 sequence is CASRAQSNTEVFF.

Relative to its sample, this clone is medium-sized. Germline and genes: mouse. CDR3 loop: CASGGGLVYEQYF. The CDR3 bases that were read are TGTGCCAGCGGTGGGGGACTGGTTTATGAACAGTAC. The chain employs TRBV13-2 and TRBJ2-7; TRBD2 matches 8 bases. Sequencing ends 1 residue short of the CDR3 end; the germline J gene provides the rest. The CDR3 has 13 residues. The V gene end was trimmed by 3 bases and the J gene end by 4 bases; junction bases not matched to a gene: 3. Germline V gene lookup returns CDR1 NNHNN and CDR2 SYGAGS (reference sequence).

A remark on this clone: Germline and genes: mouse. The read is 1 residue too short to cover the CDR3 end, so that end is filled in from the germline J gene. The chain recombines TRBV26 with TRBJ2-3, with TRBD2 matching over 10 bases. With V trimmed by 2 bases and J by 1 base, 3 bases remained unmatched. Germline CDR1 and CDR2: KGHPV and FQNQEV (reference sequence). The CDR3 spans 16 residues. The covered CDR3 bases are TGTGCCAGCAGTCTGGGAGGGACTGGGGGTGCAGAAACGCTGTAT. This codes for CASSLGGTGGAETLY. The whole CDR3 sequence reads CASSLGGTGGAETLYF.

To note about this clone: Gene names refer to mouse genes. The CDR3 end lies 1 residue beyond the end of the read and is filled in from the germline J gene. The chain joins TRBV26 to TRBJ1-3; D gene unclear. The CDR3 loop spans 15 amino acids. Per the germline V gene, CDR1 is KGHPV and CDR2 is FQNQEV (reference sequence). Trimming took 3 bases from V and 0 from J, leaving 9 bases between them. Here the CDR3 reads CASSLQSSSGNTLYF. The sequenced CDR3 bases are TGTGCCAGCAGTCTTCAGTCATCTTCTGGAAATACGCTCTAT.

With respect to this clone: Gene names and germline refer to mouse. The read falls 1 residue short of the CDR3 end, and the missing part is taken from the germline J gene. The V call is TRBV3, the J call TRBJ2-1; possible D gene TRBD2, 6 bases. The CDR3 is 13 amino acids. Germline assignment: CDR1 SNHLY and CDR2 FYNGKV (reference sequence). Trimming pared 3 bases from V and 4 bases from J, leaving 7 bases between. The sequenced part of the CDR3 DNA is TGTGCCAGCAGCTTGGGGGGTTATGCTGAGCAGTTC. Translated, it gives CASSLGGYAEQF. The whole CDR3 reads CASSLGGYAEQFF.

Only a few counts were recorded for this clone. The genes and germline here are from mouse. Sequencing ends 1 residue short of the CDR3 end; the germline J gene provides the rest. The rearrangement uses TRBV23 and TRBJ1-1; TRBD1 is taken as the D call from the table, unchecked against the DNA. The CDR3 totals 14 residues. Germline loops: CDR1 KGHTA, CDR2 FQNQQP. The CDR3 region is CSSSQSGTGGEVFF. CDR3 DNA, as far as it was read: TGCTCCAGCAGTCAATCGGGGACAGGGGGCGAAGTCTTC.

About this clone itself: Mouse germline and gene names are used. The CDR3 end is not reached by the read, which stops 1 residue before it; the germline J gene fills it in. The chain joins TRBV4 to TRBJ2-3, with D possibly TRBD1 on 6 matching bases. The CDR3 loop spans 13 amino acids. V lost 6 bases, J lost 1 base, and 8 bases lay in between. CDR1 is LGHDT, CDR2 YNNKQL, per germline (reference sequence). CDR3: CASRQGGAETLYF. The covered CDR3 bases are TGTGCCAGCAGACAGGGCGGTGCAGAAACGCTGTAT.

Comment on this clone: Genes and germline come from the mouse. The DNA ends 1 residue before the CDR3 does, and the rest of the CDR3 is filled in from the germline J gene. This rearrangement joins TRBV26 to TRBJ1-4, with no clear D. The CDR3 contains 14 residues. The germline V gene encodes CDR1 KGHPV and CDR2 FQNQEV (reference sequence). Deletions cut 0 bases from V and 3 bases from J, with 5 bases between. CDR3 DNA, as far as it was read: TGTGCCAGCAGTCTGTCCAGAACCAACGAAAGATTATTT. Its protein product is CASSLSRTNERLF. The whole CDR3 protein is CASSLSRTNERLFF. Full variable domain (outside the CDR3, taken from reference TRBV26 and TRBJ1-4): NSKVIQTPRYLVKGQGQKAKMRCIPEKGHPVVFWYQQNKNNEFKFLINFQNQEVLQQIDMTEKRFSAECPSNSPCSLEIQSSEAGDSALYLCASSLSRTNERLFFGHGTKLSVL.

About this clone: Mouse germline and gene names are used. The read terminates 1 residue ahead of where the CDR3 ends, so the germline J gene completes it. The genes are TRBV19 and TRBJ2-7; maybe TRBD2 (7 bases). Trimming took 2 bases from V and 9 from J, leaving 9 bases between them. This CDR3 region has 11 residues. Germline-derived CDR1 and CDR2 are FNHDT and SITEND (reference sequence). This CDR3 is CASSILGAQYF. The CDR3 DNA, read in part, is TGTGCCAGCAGTATTCTGGGGGCACAGTAC.

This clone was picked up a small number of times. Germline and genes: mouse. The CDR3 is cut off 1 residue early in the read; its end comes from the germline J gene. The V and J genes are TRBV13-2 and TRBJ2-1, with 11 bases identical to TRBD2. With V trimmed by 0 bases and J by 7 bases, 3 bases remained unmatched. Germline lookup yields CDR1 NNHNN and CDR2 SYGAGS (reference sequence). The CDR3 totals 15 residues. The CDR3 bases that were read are TGTGCCAGCGGTGATGCACTGGGGGGGCTGGCTGAGCAGTTC. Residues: CASGDALGGLAEQF. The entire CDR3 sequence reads CASGDALGGLAEQFF.

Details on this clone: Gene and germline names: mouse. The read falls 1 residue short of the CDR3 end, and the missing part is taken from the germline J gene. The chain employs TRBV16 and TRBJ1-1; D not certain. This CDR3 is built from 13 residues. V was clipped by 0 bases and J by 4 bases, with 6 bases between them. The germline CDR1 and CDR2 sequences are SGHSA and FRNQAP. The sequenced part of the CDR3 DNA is TGTGCAAGCAGCTTAGATTACAGCACAGAAGTCTTC. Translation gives CASSLDYSTEVF. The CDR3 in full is CASSLDYSTEVFF.

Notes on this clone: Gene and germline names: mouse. The CDR3 DNA, read in part, is TGTGCCAGCATGGACTGGGGGGCCAACTATGCTGAGCAGTTC. Translating gives CASMDWGANYAEQF. The whole CDR3 protein reads CASMDWGANYAEQFF. V and J are TRBV26 and TRBJ2-1, with TRBD2 matching 11 bases. The CDR3 end falls 1 residue outside the read, so it is completed with the germline J gene. CDR3 length: 15 amino acids. CDR1 is KGHPV and CDR2 is FQNQEV in the germline V gene (reference sequence). J was trimmed by 1 base and V by 7 bases; bases with no gene match: 3.

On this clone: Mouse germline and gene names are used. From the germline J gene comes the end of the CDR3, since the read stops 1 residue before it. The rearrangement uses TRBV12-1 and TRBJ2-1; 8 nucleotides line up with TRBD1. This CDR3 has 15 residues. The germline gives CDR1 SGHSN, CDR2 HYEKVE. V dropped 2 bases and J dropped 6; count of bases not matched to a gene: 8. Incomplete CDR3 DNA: TGTGCCAGCTCTCGCAGGACAGGGAGGGGTGCTGAGCAGTTC. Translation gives CASSRRTGRGAEQF. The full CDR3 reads CASSRRTGRGAEQFF.

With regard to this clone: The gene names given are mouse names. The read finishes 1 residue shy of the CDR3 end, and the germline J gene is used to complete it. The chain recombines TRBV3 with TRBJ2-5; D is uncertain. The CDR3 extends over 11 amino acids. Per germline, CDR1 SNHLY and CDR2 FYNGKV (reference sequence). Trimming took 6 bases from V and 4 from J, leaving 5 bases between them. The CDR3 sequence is CASREEDTQYF. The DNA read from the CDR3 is TGTGCCAGCAGGGAGGAAGACACCCAGTAC.

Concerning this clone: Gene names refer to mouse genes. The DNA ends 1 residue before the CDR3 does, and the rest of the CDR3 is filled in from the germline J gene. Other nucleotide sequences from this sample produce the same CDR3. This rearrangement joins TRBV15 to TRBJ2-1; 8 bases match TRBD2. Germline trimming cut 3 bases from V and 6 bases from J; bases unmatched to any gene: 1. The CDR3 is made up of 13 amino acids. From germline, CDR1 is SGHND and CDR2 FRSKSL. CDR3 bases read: TGTGCCAGCAGTTTGGGGGGGCGTGCTGAGCAGTTC. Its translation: CASSLGGRAEQF. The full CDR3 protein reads CASSLGGRAEQFF.

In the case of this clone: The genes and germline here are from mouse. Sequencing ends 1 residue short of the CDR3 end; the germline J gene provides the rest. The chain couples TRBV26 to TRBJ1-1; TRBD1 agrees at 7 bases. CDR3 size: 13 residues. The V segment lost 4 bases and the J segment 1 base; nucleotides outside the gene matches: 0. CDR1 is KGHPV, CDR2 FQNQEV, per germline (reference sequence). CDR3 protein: CASSRTGNTEVFF. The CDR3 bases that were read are TGTGCCAGCAGTCGGACAGGAAACACAGAAGTCTTC.